This section outlines one TCR beta chain sequence together with its context. The germline gives CDR1 SGHNT, CDR2 YYREEE (reference sequence). This CDR3 contains 14 residues. The V gene lost 4 bases and the J gene lost 1 base, with 9 bases spanning the gap. The record originates from a study of OX40 agonist ivuxolimab in advanced cancers. Clones were read by immunoSEQ multiplex PCR, and TCRdb kept only the in-frame ones, dropping some. Of around 64,000 clones in the sample, about 85% were seen once. The specimen was CD4+ or CD8+ T cells sorted from blood, collected in a trial of the OX40 agonist ivuxolimab. The chain employs TRBV5-4 and TRBJ2-4, with D uncertain. The sequence came from an adult with an advanced solid tumor such as melanoma, head and neck, liver or kidney cancer. CDR3: CASSQQSAKNIQYF. The CDR3 DNA reads as TGTGCCAGCAGCCAACAGAGTGCCAAAAACATTCAGTACTTC.